Listed here are 27 T cell receptor beta chains from one sample, sequenced in a study of response to subunit inactivated influenza vaccine (dated by TCRdb to the late 2010s). The library was prepared using RT-PCR. TCRdb shows the sequencer as Illumina HiSeq 2500. TCRdb trimmed public reads at Q25 via fastp, called clones via MiXCR and kept in-frame beta chains. Records with the same CDR3 protein are collapsed into one entry carrying the most frequent genes and DNA. Present in this sample are 150,000 to 200,000 distinct CDR3 sequences, about an eighth of which were seen just once. 29% of the sample goes to the ten largest clones. Separately, the same data were catalogued under a study of T cells expressing NK-cell markers. The second study's paper adds: 5'RACE template switching, by which a universal primer site and unique molecular identifiers were added, was used to make TCR beta cDNA libraries.

This specimen consisted of CD8+ T cells sorted from PBMCs, obtained approximately 13 days after vaccination. The receptors were sampled from a middle-aged man who received an inactivated influenza vaccine. Donor details come from another sample of the same person, matched by shared clones.

Many counts were recorded for this clonotype. The chain uses TRBV19 and TRBJ2-5; D might be TRBD2 (5 bases). The CDR3 loop spans 15 amino acids. Per germline, CDR1 LNHDA and CDR2 SQIVND (reference sequence). Trimming left V 3 bases short and J 3 bases short, with 14 bases between. Written as DNA, the CDR3 is TGTGCCAGTAGTATTTTCTCCGGGGTTGAAGAGACCCAGTACTTC. This encodes CASSIFSGVEETQYF.

This clonotype appeared a few times. The chain joins TRBV18 to TRBJ2-7, with unresolved D. Trimming cost V 3 bases and J 2 bases, with 23 bases left between them. There are 18 residues in the CDR3. Germline lookup yields CDR1 KGHSH and CDR2 LQKENI. CDR3 amino acids: CASSPEAQVLIFPYEQYF. The CDR3 region has the DNA TGTGCCAGCTCACCCGAAGCCCAGGTGTTGATCTTCCCCTACGAGCAGTACTTC.

This clonotype has only a few counts. The chain carries TRBV9 and TRBJ2-7; D possibly corresponds to TRBD1 (6 bases). This CDR3 is 16 amino acids long. In germline, CDR1 is SGDLS, CDR2 YYNGEE. V lost 0 bases, J lost 4 bases, and 17 bases lay in between. As DNA, the CDR3 is TGTGCCAGCAGCGTAGTTGGGGGCGCGTTTGAGTACGAGCAGTACTTC. As protein: CASSVVGGAFEYEQYF.

This clonotype was seen a few times. This chain joins TRBV24-1 and TRBJ2-3; 7 nucleotides agree with TRBD2. Per the germline V gene, CDR1 is KGHDR and CDR2 is SFDVKD. The V segment lost 6 bases and the J segment 2 bases; nucleotides outside the gene matches: 10. CDR3 size: 16 residues. CDR3 sequence: CATSYGAGEVTDTQYF. The CDR3 DNA reads as TGTGCCACCAGTTACGGGGCGGGAGAGGTCACAGATACGCAGTATTTT.

This clonotype came up many times. This chain uses TRBV6-5 with TRBJ1-2, with D hard to call. This CDR3 contains 15 residues. CDR1 MNHEY and CDR2 SVGAGI come from the germline V gene. The V end was cut by 2 bases, the J end by 1 base, with 11 bases between. The CDR3 loop is CASSYGTVSNYGYTF. The CDR3 bases are TGTGCCAGCAGTTACGGCACAGTCAGTAACTATGGCTACACCTTC.

The table lists this clonotype with a few counts. V and J are TRBV13 and TRBJ2-5, with D perhaps matching TRBD1 (5 bases). Germline V gene sequence: CDR1 PRHDT, CDR2 FYEKMQ (reference sequence). Deletions cut 0 bases from V and 3 bases from J, with 11 bases between. The CDR3 contains 15 residues. CDR3 coding DNA: TGTGCCAGCAGCTTAGGCGCAAAAGGGGAAGAGACCCAGTACTTC. Residues: CASSLGAKGEETQYF.

This chain links TRBV6-1 with TRBJ2-3, with D hard to call. This CDR3 is built from 14 residues. Germline V gene data show CDR1 as MNHNS and CDR2 as SASEGT. V gave up 6 bases and J gave up 2 bases, with 12 bases separating them. CDR3 amino acids: CASSSNPSTDTQYF. The CDR3 DNA follows: TGTGCCAGCAGCTCTAATCCCTCCACAGATACGCAGTATTTT.

In its sample, this clonotype was seen many times. The J gene is TRBJ2-7, the V gene TRBV3-1; 10 nucleotides align to TRBD1. The V gene end was trimmed by 4 bases and the J gene end by 5 bases; junction bases not matched to a gene: 14. The germline gives CDR1 LGHDT, CDR2 YNNKEL (reference sequence). The CDR3 runs to 17 residues. The CDR3 sequence: CASSPLPAAGTGDEQYF. The CDR3 DNA reads as TGTGCCAGCAGCCCTCTTCCCGCCGCCGGGACAGGGGACGAGCAGTACTTC.

The chain carries TRBV27 and TRBJ2-3, with 8 bases aligning to TRBD2. Unmatched junction bases numbered 9, after V lost 7 bases and J lost 3 bases. In germline, CDR1 is MNHEY, CDR2 SMNVEV (reference sequence). CDR3 length equals 15 residues. CDR3 region: CASNPYGGATDTQYF. The CDR3 bases are TGTGCCAGCAACCCTTACGGGGGGGCTACAGATACGCAGTATTTT.

The rearrangement joins TRBV10-2 to TRBJ2-7; D is unclear. The length of the CDR3 is 13 residues. Trimming left V 6 bases short and J 1 base short, with 10 bases between. Germline V lookup: CDR1 WSHSY, CDR2 SAAADI. CDR3 loop: CASRAALSYEQYF. CDR3 nucleotide sequence: TGCGCCAGCAGGGCGGCACTTTCCTACGAGCAGTACTTC.

Only a few counts were recorded for this clonotype. The chain recombines TRBV6-5 with TRBJ2-3, with no clear D. The V end lost 0 bases, the J end lost 6 bases, and 10 bases lay between the germline ends. CDR1 is MNHEY, CDR2 SVGAGI, per germline. CDR3 length: 14 amino acids. The CDR3 DNA reads TGTGCCAGCAGTTACTCGAATGGGTTGGATACGCAGTATTTT. The encoded protein is CASSYSNGLDTQYF.

V is TRBV24-1 and J is TRBJ2-2; no definite D call. The germline V and J ends were trimmed by 5 bases and 7 bases, with 13 bases remaining between them. Germline loops: CDR1 KGHDR, CDR2 SFDVKD. The CDR3 runs 14 residues. CDR3 in amino acids: CATSGLWEGGELFF. The CDR3 nucleotides read TGTGCCACCAGTGGCCTATGGGAAGGCGGGGAGCTGTTTTTT.

This clonotype showed up just a few times. This chain links TRBV7-8 with TRBJ1-1; tentative D call: TRBD1 (5 bases). The CDR3 is 13 residues long. Germline assignment: CDR1 SGHVS and CDR2 FQNEAQ. Trimming cost V 5 bases and J 4 bases, with 11 bases left between them. CDR3: CASSEGGTTEAFF. The CDR3 bases are TGTGCCAGCAGCGAGGGAGGGACCACTGAAGCTTTCTTT.

The genes are TRBV4-2 and TRBJ2-7; D is perhaps TRBD1 (6 bases). Germline assignment: CDR1 LGHNA and CDR2 YNFKEQ. The ends were cut back, 2 bases at V and 3 bases at J, with 17 bases in the middle. The CDR3 is 16 residues long. The CDR3 protein is CASSQHTFGQYYEQYF. CDR3 DNA sequence: TGTGCCAGCAGCCAACATACTTTCGGACAGTACTACGAGCAGTACTTC.

In this sample, this clonotype turned up a few times. V usage is TRBV12-3 or TRBV12-4 and J usage is TRBJ1-2, with 8 bases that match TRBD1. V trimming: 5 bases; J trimming: 4 bases; junction bases outside the gene matches: 6. The CDR3 loop spans 14 amino acids. For the CDR3, the DNA is TGTGCCAGCAGTGAATCCGGGACAGGCTATGGCTACACCTTC. Encoded protein: CASSESGTGYGYTF.

The chain uses TRBV7-8 and TRBJ1-1; D is possibly TRBD1 (6 bases). Looked up from germline, CDR1 is SGHVS and CDR2 is FQNEAQ. Trimming pared 2 bases from V and 4 bases from J, leaving 14 bases between. The CDR3 length is 15 residues. DNA of the CDR3: TGTGCCAGCAGCTTATATCAGGGGAGAAGCACTGAAGCTTTCTTT. The encoded protein is CASSLYQGRSTEAFF.

Only a few counts were recorded for this clonotype. The chain couples TRBV7-9 to TRBJ2-7; TRBD2 agrees at 7 bases. The CDR3 covers 13 residues. Germline V gene data show CDR1 as SEHNR and CDR2 as FQNEAQ (reference sequence). Trimming removed 4 bases from V and 6 bases from J; junction bases left unmatched: 6. The CDR3 protein is CASSSPASGEQYF. Written as DNA, the CDR3 is TGTGCCAGCAGCTCCCCGGCTAGCGGCGAGCAGTACTTC.

This clonotype was observed a few times. J is TRBJ2-1 and V is TRBV13; 13 bases are shared with TRBD2. CDR1 is PRHDT, CDR2 FYEKMQ, per germline (reference sequence). CDR3 length equals 19 residues. V gave up 5 bases and J gave up 8 bases; unmatched junction bases: 18. The CDR3 reads CASSKGLAGALTGGYEQFF. Written as DNA, the CDR3 is TGTGCCAGCAGCAAAGGACTAGCGGGAGCCCTCACCGGGGGCTATGAGCAGTTCTTC.

This clonotype was seen more than once but under ten times. The V and J genes are TRBV4-3 and TRBJ1-1, with D possibly TRBD1 on 5 matching bases. V gave up 4 bases and J gave up 1 base, with 10 bases separating them. CDR3 length: 14 amino acids. Looked up from germline, CDR1 is LGHNA and CDR2 is YSLEER. CDR3 sequence reads: CASSRGTENTEAFF. CDR3 in DNA: TGCGCCAGCAGCCGGGGGACGGAGAACACTGAAGCTTTCTTT.

The chain carries TRBV5-1 and TRBJ2-7; TRBD2 matches 13 bases. From germline, CDR1 is SGHRS and CDR2 YFSETQ. This CDR3 is built from 17 residues. After removal of 2 bases from V and 2 bases from J, the junction contained 7 bases not matched to a gene. CDR3 sequence reads: CASSFDGLAGAAYEQYF. The CDR3 DNA follows: TGCGCCAGCAGCTTCGACGGACTAGCGGGGGCCGCCTACGAGCAGTACTTC.

The CDR3 reads CASSVGGQSWGTYGANVLTF. The CDR3, as DNA: TGTGCCAGCAGCGTAGGAGGACAGAGTTGGGGGACCTATGGGGCCAACGTCCTGACTTTC. The chain has TRBV9 and TRBJ2-6; D perhaps matches TRBD1 (6 bases). V lost 0 bases, J lost 3 bases, and 22 bases lay in between. The CDR3 spans 20 residues. Germline values: CDR1 SGDLS, CDR2 YYNGEE.

This clonotype showed up many times. The chain uses TRBV3-1 and TRBJ2-2; D may be TRBD1 (5 bases). The CDR3 has 15 residues. The V end was cut by 0 bases, the J end by 0 bases, with 5 bases between. CDR1 is LGHDT and CDR2 is YNNKEL in the germline V gene (reference sequence). CDR3 sequence: CASSQDRANTGELFF. DNA for the CDR3: TGTGCCAGCAGCCAAGACAGGGCGAACACCGGGGAGCTGTTTTTT.

The rearrangement links TRBV6-1 to TRBJ1-1; no reliable D call. With 6 bases removed from V and 4 bases from J, the gap between germline ends came to 18 bases. Germline CDR1 and CDR2: MNHNS and SASEGT. The CDR3 runs to 15 residues. The CDR3 DNA reads as TGTGCCAGCAGCATAGGACCGGGTGGTGGCACTGAAGCTTTCTTT. The encoded protein is CASSIGPGGGTEAFF.

V gene TRBV6-2 or TRBV6-3 combines with J gene TRBJ2-1, with TRBD1 matching 10 bases. V gave up 6 bases and J gave up 0 bases; unmatched junction bases: 8. CDR1 is MNHEY and CDR2 is SVGEGT in the germline V gene. The CDR3 spans 17 residues. The CDR3 DNA follows: TGTGCCAGCAGCCTTACGTGGGACAGGGGCTCCTACAATGAGCAGTTCTTC. Protein product: CASSLTWDRGSYNEQFF.

The chain joins TRBV28 to TRBJ2-5; 11 bases are a match to TRBD2. This CDR3 has 15 amino acids. V shed 1 base, J shed 5 bases, and the junction held 3 bases outside the gene matches. From germline, CDR1 is MDHEN and CDR2 SYDVKM. The CDR3 here is CASSLYLAGGETQYF. In DNA form, the CDR3 reads TGTGCCAGCAGTTTATACCTAGCGGGAGGTGAGACCCAGTACTTC.

In this sample, this clonotype turned up many times. The chain employs TRBV20-1 and TRBJ2-7; D is uncertain. The CDR3 has 15 amino acids. Trimming cost V 0 bases and J 2 bases, with 14 bases left between them. CDR1 and CDR2 (germline): DFQATT, SNEGSKA (reference sequence). CDR3 in amino acids: CSARDLAAITYEQYF. In nucleotides, the CDR3 is TGCAGTGCTAGAGATTTAGCAGCTATAACCTACGAGCAGTACTTC.

The chain employs TRBV6-5 and TRBJ1-1; D unclear. The ends were cut back, 0 bases at V and 4 bases at J, with 15 bases in the middle. In germline, CDR1 is MNHEY, CDR2 SVGAGI. There are 16 residues in the CDR3. CDR3 amino acids: CASSYSVGVWSTEAFF. In DNA form, the CDR3 reads TGTGCCAGCAGTTACTCGGTCGGGGTATGGAGCACTGAAGCTTTCTTT.